This T cell receptor (beta chain) was profiled in a study of PD-1 blockade in mismatch repair-deficient tumors. There are 15 residues in the CDR3. J gave up 0 bases and V 7 bases, and 5 bases lay outside the gene matches. Germline V gene data show CDR1 as MGHDK and CDR2 as SYGVNS. Profiled with immunoSEQ multiplex PCR; TCRdb holds only in-frame clones, not every one. The data contain 50,000 or so clones, 81% of them singletons. The rearrangement links TRBV25-1 to TRBJ2-1; 8 nucleotides match TRBD2. The sequencing here drew on peripheral blood, taken about 4.5 months after starting pembrolizumab. The origin of this receptor is an adult with mismatch repair-deficient cancer. The CDR3 DNA reads as TGTGCCAGCATTCCTAGCGGGCGCTCCTACAATGAGCAGTTCTTC. It translates to CASIPSGRSYNEQFF.